Following are 14 T cell receptor beta chains from one sample sequenced in a study of blood T cells in healthy people across ages. For the second PCR, which ran for 7 to 11 cycles, a sample-barcoded 5' primer and a J-beta primer mix were used. Each CDR3 protein gets one entry after TCRdb re-called the 5' RACE reads with MiXCR. The repertoire includes about 1.4 million distinct CDR3 sequences, almost 60% of them detected once, and more than 6% sits in the top ten. The sequenced material came from blood. The receptor source for this set is a man in his late teens or twenties in good health.

The sample holds one count of this clonotype. Its ends do not fully match the called genes, so a read error is possible. J is TRBJ1-2 and V is TRBV6-5; D remains ambiguous. This CDR3 spans 15 amino acids. Germline CDR1 MNHEY, CDR2 SVGAGI. The CDR3 DNA follows: TGTGCCGGCAGTTACGGTCCAGAGTCTAACTATGGCTACACCTTC. Its translation: CAGSYGPESNYGYTF.

The chain links TRBV4-3 to TRBJ1-1; D not certain. The V and J ends lost 2 bases and 5 bases respectively, with 9 bases between them. The CDR3 spans 13 residues. Per germline, CDR1 LGHNA and CDR2 YSLEER. The CDR3 nucleotides are TGCGCCAGCAGCCAACTATCAGGAACTGAAGCTTTCTTT. Its protein is CASSQLSGTEAFF.

The rearrangement uses TRBV10-3 and TRBJ1-1; no reliable D call. The germline V gene has CDR1 ENHRY and CDR2 SYGVKD. V lost 3 bases and J 6 bases, leaving 11 bases between the germline ends. This CDR3 is 13 amino acids long. For the CDR3, the DNA is TGTGCCATCAGTGACTCCGGGGTCCCTGAAGCTTTCTTT. As protein: CAISDSGVPEAFF.

J is TRBJ2-5 and V is TRBV7-9; D unclear. This CDR3 is 16 amino acids long. CDR1 and CDR2 (germline): SEHNR, FQNEAQ (reference sequence). V was clipped by 5 bases and J by 5 bases, with 21 bases between them. CDR3 residues: CASSPFPRRQGETQYF. CDR3 DNA sequence: TGTGCCAGCAGCCCGTTCCCCAGACGACAAGGGGAGACCCAGTACTTC.

The CDR3 region is CASRPWAGRTGSYEQYF. In DNA, the CDR3 is TGTGCCAGCAGACCATGGGCCGGGCGAACCGGGTCCTACGAGCAGTACTTC. The chain joins TRBV6-1 to TRBJ2-7; D ambiguous. The germline V gene has CDR1 MNHNS and CDR2 SASEGT. This CDR3 comprises 17 residues. V lost 6 bases to trimming and J lost 1 base, with 22 bases between them.

The chain has TRBV21-1 and TRBJ1-2; TRBD1, the table's D call, lacks a check against the DNA. TRBV21-1 is a pseudogene. The CDR3 spans 19 residues. DNA of the CDR3: TGTGCCAGCAGCAAAAAACGAGGGGGCAGACAGGGGTTAGACTATGGCTACACCTTC. It specifies CASSKKRGGRQGLDYGYTF.

The rearrangement joins TRBV14 to TRBJ2-1; D remains ambiguous. Germline V gives CDR1 SGHDN, CDR2 FVKESK. The CDR3 spans 17 residues. Trimming removed 5 bases from V and 5 bases from J, with 22 bases in between. As DNA, the CDR3 is TGTGCCAGCAGCTTTCGCCTTGGCGAATCATTTCACAATGAGCAGTTCTTC. Its translation: CASSFRLGESFHNEQFF.

The DNA of the CDR3 is TGTGCCAGCAGTCACAGGGCCCGAGATACGCAGTATTTT. It specifies CASSHRARDTQYF. This chain joins TRBV3-1 and TRBJ2-3; possible D gene TRBD1, 6 bases. This CDR3 region has 13 residues. Trimming removed 6 bases from V and 5 bases from J, with 12 bases in between. Germline V gives CDR1 LGHDT, CDR2 YNNKEL (reference sequence).

This clonotype has only one observation. This sequence joins TRBV20-1 and TRBJ2-5, with a tentative D call TRBD2 (6 bases). CDR1 is DFQATT, CDR2 SNEGSKA, per germline (reference sequence). This CDR3 has 17 amino acids. V lost 1 base to trimming and J lost 1 base, with 19 bases between them. The CDR3 DNA is TGCAGTGCTAGAGTTGGGGGGTCCGAAGGCCCCCAAGAGACCCAGTACTTC. It codes for CSARVGGSEGPQETQYF.

The chain couples TRBV4-1 to TRBJ2-3, with D perhaps TRBD1 or TRBD2 (5 bases each). Trimming left V 3 bases short and J 4 bases short, with 14 bases between. The CDR3 runs to 15 residues. CDR1 is MGHRA and CDR2 is YSYEKL in the germline V gene. The CDR3: CASSHPGTTSDTQYF. CDR3 nucleotides: TGCGCCAGCAGCCATCCCGGGACCACCTCAGATACGCAGTATTTT.

This clonotype has only a few counts. V gene TRBV5-1 combines with J gene TRBJ2-5, with D maybe TRBD2 (5 bases). V lost 0 bases, J lost 5 bases, and 11 bases lay in between. CDR1 is SGHRS and CDR2 is YFSETQ in the germline V gene. The CDR3 contains 14 residues. The CDR3 protein is CASSLGYRRETQYF. The CDR3 DNA reads TGCGCCAGCAGCTTGGGCTATAGGAGGGAGACCCAGTACTTC.

The chain uses TRBV29-1 and TRBJ1-1; tentative D call: TRBD1 (5 bases). Germline V gives CDR1 SQVTM, CDR2 ANQGSEA. Trimming pared 6 bases from V and 1 base from J, leaving 15 bases between. The CDR3 is 14 residues long. CDR3 sequence (DNA): TGCAGCGTCACTCCAGGGTTGGCGAACACTGAAGCTTTCTTT. It yields the protein CSVTPGLANTEAFF.

As to this clonotype: Its ends do not fully match the called genes, so a read error is possible. This chain links TRBV20-1 with TRBJ2-1, with TRBD2 matching 7 bases. Germline V gene lookup returns CDR1 DFQATT and CDR2 SNEGSKA (reference sequence). CDR3 length: 13 residues. For the CDR3, the DNA is TGCAGTTCTAGCGGATTCTCCTACAATGAGCAGTTCTTC. It is translated as CSSSGFSYNEQFF.

The V gene is TRBV11-2, the J gene TRBJ2-5; the D call may be TRBD1 or TRBD2 (5 bases each). The CDR3 is made up of 17 amino acids. CDR1 is SGHAT and CDR2 is FQNNGV in the germline V gene. V was cut by 1 base and J by 0 bases, with 15 bases left in between. In DNA, the CDR3 is TGTGCCAGCAGCTTAGCCCCGGGACCCCGGTACCAAGAGACCCAGTACTTC. The encoded protein is CASSLAPGPRYQETQYF. Using reference TRBV11-2 and TRBJ2-5 for the parts outside the CDR3, the full variable domain is EAGVAQSPRYKIIEKRQSVAFWCNPISGHATLYWYQQILGQGPKLLIQFQNNGVVDDSQLPKDRFSAERLKGVDSTLKIQPAKLEDSAVYLCASSLAPGPRYQETQYFGPGTRLLVL.